The clone carrying this TCR beta chain was recorded only once. Its antigen is still unknown. Following an approximately eleven-day culture, CD4+ T cells were purified. The person had PCR-confirmed SARS-CoV-2 infection between March and December 2020. Each participant was given two doses of one vaccine (BNT162b2 or mRNA-1273). The source of the sample is a study of vaccination effects on CD4 cells after COVID-19. Per germline, CDR1 SEHNR and CDR2 FQNEAQ (reference sequence). CDR3 length: 15 residues. Trimming stripped 1 base from V and 1 base from J, with 10 bases between. The method was immunoSEQ multiplex PCR; TCRdb's version includes in-frame clones alone and lacks a portion of them. The data contain 35,000 to 45,000 clones, 76% of them seen just once; the ten biggest clones take up 3% to 4%.

This specimen was CD4+ T cells from PBMCs cultured without peptide, taken after COVID-19 vaccination. The TCR was taken from a human donor who had a prior SARS-CoV-2 infection. This chain joins TRBV7-9 and TRBJ2-5; D remains unclear. This CDR3 is CASSLVDHIQETQYF. The CDR3 DNA follows: TGTGCCAGCAGCTTAGTGGACCACATCCAAGAGACCCAGTACTTC.